Listed below are T cell receptor beta chains from one sample, sequenced in a study of blood T cell repertoires in COVID-19. Measured with immunoSEQ multiplex PCR; TCRdb has only the in-frame clones, and not every one. The table includes some 300,000 clones, just under 90% detected once. The sequenced sample consisted of peripheral blood. These receptors all stem from a woman aged 50 to 60 with COVID-19, enrolled during active disease. Both conserved end residues are part of each CDR3. Each record gives: clone size, V gene, J gene, D gene, CDR3 DNA, CDR3 protein. A D gene is named only where the DNA matches it firmly. Some rows have no size entry. The others give once, few or many, or a class for an expanded clone.

>NA|TRBV4-2|TRBJ2-2|TRBD2
TGTGCCAGCAGCCCCCCCGGGGGTCTAGCGGGGAGCACCGGGGAGCTGTTTTTT
CASSPPGGLAGSTGELFF
>few|TRBV21-1|TRBJ1-1|NA
TGTGCCAGCAGCCTACGAGGGGGCTCAGGTGGTGAAGCTTTCTTT
CASSLRGGSGGEAFF
>NA|TRBV18|TRBJ2-1|TRBD2
TGTGCCAGCTCACTGCAGGCGGCGCGGGAGGCCTACAATGAGCAGTTCTTC
CASSLQAAREAYNEQFF
>once|TRBV29-1|TRBJ1-4|NA
TGCAGCGTCTGGGGGTCCCGGGACTCAGCCTCCAATGAAAAACTGTTTTTT
CSVWGSRDSASNEKLFF
>NA|TRBV5-1|TRBJ1-1|TRBD1
TGCGCCAGCAGCTTGGCGCCGGGACAGGGTGGCACTGAAGCTTTCTTT
CASSLAPGQGGTEAFF
>NA|TRBV5-4|TRBJ2-7|TRBD1
TGTGCCAGCAGCTTGGAGAGCGACAGGGGGCCGGGTGGGCAGTACTTC
CASSLESDRGPGGQYF
>NA|TRBV28|TRBJ1-2|TRBD1
TGTGCCAGCAGCATAGGGCTGGGACAGGGTTATGGCTACACCTTC
CASSIGLGQGYGYTF
>NA|TRBV29-1|TRBJ1-2|TRBD1
TGCAGCGTTGAACCTCGACAGGGTAATGGCTACACCTTC
CSVEPRQGNGYTF
>NA|TRBV11-3|TRBJ1-1|TRBD1
TGTGCCAGCAGCTTAGGGGGACAGGGGAACACTGAAGCTTTCTTT
CASSLGGQGNTEAFF
>NA|TRBV9|TRBJ1-4|NA
TGTGCCAGCAGCCCCGGGGGTTCAACTAATGAAAAACTGTTTTTT
CASSPGGSTNEKLFF
>few|TRBV5-6|TRBJ2-2|TRBD1
TGTGCCAGCAGCCCCGGGACAGGGGGCAGCACCGGGGAGCTGTTTTTT
CASSPGTGGSTGELFF
>NA|TRBV30|TRBJ1-2|TRBD1
TGTGCCTGGACCGTAAACCGGGACAGGGTAAGAGGCTACACCTTC
CAWTVNRDRVRGYTF
>NA|TRBV30|TRBJ2-1|TRBD2
TGTGCCTGGAGTGGCCACGGGACTAGCGGGAGGGACAGGGGGAATGAGCAGTTCTTC
CAWSGHGTSGRDRGNEQFF
>NA|TRBV30|TRBJ1-1|NA
TGTGCCTGGAGACGGTCAGACATGAACACTGAAGCTTTCTTT
CAWRRSDMNTEAFF
>NA|TRBV28|TRBJ1-2|NA
TGTGCCAGCACCAAAGGGGGTATGCGCTACACCTTC
CASTKGGMRYTF
>NA|TRBV6-5|TRBJ1-6|NA
TGTGCCAGCAGTTACGATACAGGGCCGGGTTCACCCCTCCACTTT
CASSYDTGPGSPLHF
>NA|TRBV12-3/TRBV12-4|TRBJ1-1|NA
TGTGCCAGCACCGCCAGGTCGTTCACTGAAGCTTTCTTT
CASTARSFTEAFF
>once|TRBV24-1|TRBJ1-4|NA
TGTGCCACCAGTGACCCTATTGGGCAGGGGACTGAAAAACTGTTTTTT
CATSDPIGQGTEKLFF
>NA|TRBV7-9|TRBJ2-7|TRBD2
TGTGCCAGCAGCCTCGCCGGAGGGAGGGTTGACTACGAGCAGTACTTC
CASSLAGGRVDYEQYF
>NA|TRBV7-6|TRBJ2-7|TRBD1
TGTGCCAGCAGCTCCGGGACAGGGGGCGATTCCTACGAGCAGTACTTC
CASSSGTGGDSYEQYF
>NA|TRBV28|TRBJ1-5|NA
TGTGCCAGCAGCGAGGTGGATAATCAGCCCCAGCATTTT
CASSEVDNQPQHF
>NA|TRBV5-1|TRBJ2-1|NA
TGCGCCAGCAGCTTGACGGGAGCCAATGAGCAGTTCTTC
CASSLTGANEQFF
>few|TRBV5-1|TRBJ1-6|NA
TGCGCCAGCAGCCAGGATGTGATGGGTTCACCCCTCCACTTT
CASSQDVMGSPLHF
>NA|TRBV27|TRBJ1-1|TRBD1
TGTGCCAGCAGCCCCGGGCAGGGGGCAAGGGTCACTGAAGCTTTCTTT
CASSPGQGARVTEAFF